The clone carrying this T cell receptor beta chain was counted many times. This specimen belongs to a study of T cells in Graves' hyperthyroidism and ophthalmopathy. This CDR3 has 15 amino acids. The germline V and J ends were trimmed by 7 bases and 4 bases, with 16 bases remaining between them. Germline CDR1 SNHLY, CDR2 FYNNEI. Researchers took RNA transcripts and amplified the TCR beta CDR3 regions from them. Researchers ran a first-round RT-PCR on the TCR CDR3 using the HTBI primer set. One entry per CDR3 protein, called by TCRdb with MiXCR from the multiplex PCR reads. This sample has 500,000 to 600,000 distinct CDR3 sequences, with over 15% found just once.

The source of this sequence is a woman between 18 and 30 years old with Graves' hyperthyroidism. The sample was blood. The V and J genes are TRBV2 and TRBJ1-4; D unclear. The CDR3, as DNA: TGTGCCAGCAACACACCTGGGCGGAGTAATGAAAAACTGTTTTTT. Its translation: CASNTPGRSNEKLFF.